A selection of T cell receptor beta chains follows, all from one sample in a study of molecular identifiers for immune sequencing clone quantification. TCRdb independently ran MiXCR on the PCR reads; one entry per CDR3 protein. The profile shows tens of thousands of distinct CDR3 sequences, about 19% of them singletons. The material sequenced was naive CD8+ T cells from blood, with Jurkat cell RNA spiked in. The receptors were gathered from a human donor in good health. Some libraries in this study had Jurkat cell RNA spiked in. Each CDR3 is given with its conserved first and last residue. The D gene is left open where the match is weak. Size values are once, few and many counts, or a class for expanded clones, and some rows have none.

d_gene: TRBD2
v_gene: TRBV28
abundance: many
j_gene: TRBJ2-7
CDR3aa: CASSPLAPGLENYYEQYF
CDR3nt: TGTGCCAGCAGTCCTTTAGCCCCGGGACTAGAAAATTACTACGAGCAGTACTTC

d_gene: NA
v_gene: TRBV9
abundance: NA
j_gene: TRBJ2-5
CDR3aa: CASSVEGGLAPQETQYF
CDR3nt: TGTGCCAGCAGCGTAGAGGGGGGGCTAGCGCCCCAAGAGACCCAGTACTTC

d_gene: NA
v_gene: TRBV9
abundance: NA
j_gene: TRBJ1-1
CDR3aa: CASSPGGGPEAFF
CDR3nt: TGTGCCAGCAGCCCTGGGGGGGGCCCTGAAGCTTTCTTT

d_gene: TRBD1
v_gene: TRBV19
abundance: many
j_gene: TRBJ2-3
CDR3aa: CASSGGQDRTDTQYF
CDR3nt: TGTGCCAGTAGTGGTGGACAGGACCGCACAGATACGCAGTATTTT

d_gene: NA
v_gene: TRBV7-8
abundance: many
j_gene: TRBJ2-5
CDR3aa: CASSLGGTLVQETQYF
CDR3nt: TGTGCCAGCAGCTTAGGGGGCACCTTAGTCCAAGAGACCCAGTACTTC

d_gene: TRBD2
v_gene: TRBV15
abundance: NA
j_gene: TRBJ2-3
CDR3aa: CATSRLAESTHTQYF
CDR3nt: TGTGCCACCAGCAGACTAGCGGAAAGCACACATACGCAGTATTTT

d_gene: NA
v_gene: TRBV29-1
abundance: NA
j_gene: TRBJ2-3
CDR3aa: CSVGAGRLGSADTQYF
CDR3nt: TGCAGCGTTGGCGCGGGGCGGCTAGGCAGCGCAGATACGCAGTATTTT

d_gene: NA
v_gene: TRBV5-4
abundance: many
j_gene: TRBJ2-3
CDR3aa: CASSPRGANTDTQYF
CDR3nt: TGTGCCAGCAGCCCGAGGGGGGCCAACACAGATACGCAGTATTTT

d_gene: NA
v_gene: TRBV20-1
abundance: many
j_gene: TRBJ2-1
CDR3aa: CSAREAGYEQFF
CDR3nt: TGCAGTGCTAGAGAGGCAGGGTATGAGCAGTTCTTC

d_gene: TRBD2
v_gene: TRBV6-6
abundance: NA
j_gene: TRBJ2-2
CDR3aa: CASSYLAGNTGELFF
CDR3nt: TGTGCCAGCAGTTACCTAGCGGGGAACACCGGGGAGCTGTTTTTT

d_gene: NA
v_gene: TRBV29-1
abundance: many
j_gene: TRBJ1-5
CDR3aa: CSVGDEGYSNQPQHF
CDR3nt: TGCAGCGTTGGGGACGAAGGCTATAGCAATCAGCCCCAGCATTTT

d_gene: NA
v_gene: TRBV7-2
abundance: many
j_gene: TRBJ2-7
CDR3aa: CASSLYRLPGYEQYF
CDR3nt: TGTGCCAGCAGCTTATACCGACTACCTGGGTACGAGCAGTACTTC

d_gene: NA
v_gene: TRBV19
abundance: many
j_gene: TRBJ2-7
CDR3aa: CASSPRVGGPYEQYF
CDR3nt: TGTGCCAGTAGTCCGAGGGTGGGGGGCCCCTACGAGCAGTACTTC

d_gene: NA
v_gene: TRBV20-1
abundance: many
j_gene: TRBJ2-3
CDR3aa: CSARDQLGIPSTDTQYF
CDR3nt: TGCAGTGCTAGAGACCAACTGGGAATCCCTAGCACAGATACGCAGTATTTT

d_gene: TRBD1
v_gene: TRBV7-2
abundance: many
j_gene: TRBJ1-5
CDR3aa: CASSFRPQGGNQPQHF
CDR3nt: TGTGCCAGCAGCTTCCGGCCCCAGGGGGGCAATCAGCCCCAGCATTTT

d_gene: NA
v_gene: TRBV6-2/TRBV6-3
abundance: many
j_gene: TRBJ2-3
CDR3aa: CASSYFQGADTQYF
CDR3nt: TGTGCCAGCAGTTACTTTCAGGGCGCAGATACGCAGTATTTT

d_gene: TRBD1
v_gene: TRBV3-1
abundance: many
j_gene: TRBJ1-5
CDR3aa: CASSPRQGYQPQHF
CDR3nt: TGTGCCAGCAGCCCGCGACAGGGCTATCAGCCCCAGCATTTT

d_gene: NA
v_gene: TRBV28
abundance: NA
j_gene: TRBJ2-7
CDR3aa: CASSVPSSYGQYF
CDR3nt: TGTGCCAGCAGTGTCCCGAGCTCCTATGGGCAGTACTTC

d_gene: NA
v_gene: TRBV11-2
abundance: many
j_gene: TRBJ2-5
CDR3aa: CASSPSGAETQYF
CDR3nt: TGTGCCAGCAGCCCAAGCGGCGCCGAGACCCAGTACTTC

d_gene: NA
v_gene: TRBV12-3/TRBV12-4
abundance: many
j_gene: TRBJ2-5
CDR3aa: CASTPGTQETQYF
CDR3nt: TGTGCCAGCACCCCCGGGACACAAGAGACCCAGTACTTC

d_gene: NA
v_gene: TRBV7-9
abundance: many
j_gene: TRBJ2-7
CDR3aa: CASSSDGYEQYF
CDR3nt: TGTGCCAGCAGCTCGGACGGCTACGAGCAGTACTTC

d_gene: NA
v_gene: TRBV20-1
abundance: many
j_gene: TRBJ2-2
CDR3aa: CSARDVQNTGELFF
CDR3nt: TGCAGTGCTAGAGATGTCCAGAACACCGGGGAGCTGTTTTTT

d_gene: TRBD2
v_gene: TRBV12-3/TRBV12-4
abundance: NA
j_gene: TRBJ2-3
CDR3aa: CASIPPGLATDTQYF
CDR3nt: TGTGCCAGCATCCCCCCGGGACTAGCCACAGATACGCAGTATTTT

d_gene: NA
v_gene: TRBV29-1
abundance: medium-sized
j_gene: TRBJ2-7
CDR3aa: CSGESLGEQYF
CDR3nt: TGCAGCGGTGAGAGCCTAGGGGAGCAGTACTTC

d_gene: NA
v_gene: TRBV12-3/TRBV12-4
abundance: many
j_gene: TRBJ1-4
CDR3aa: CASTSLVGEKLFF
CDR3nt: TGTGCCAGCACCTCCCTGGTAGGGGAAAAACTGTTTTTT

d_gene: NA
v_gene: TRBV4-3
abundance: NA
j_gene: TRBJ2-7
CDR3aa: CASSQDTGPYEQYF
CDR3nt: TGCGCCAGCAGCCAAGATACAGGGCCCTACGAGCAGTACTTC

d_gene: NA
v_gene: TRBV5-6
abundance: many
j_gene: TRBJ1-5
CDR3aa: CASSEGGIGNQPQHF
CDR3nt: TGTGCCAGCAGCGAGGGTGGAATCGGCAATCAGCCCCAGCATTTT

d_gene: TRBD2
v_gene: TRBV12-3/TRBV12-4
abundance: NA
j_gene: TRBJ2-5
CDR3aa: CASSFAGGWRVETRYF
CDR3nt: TGTGCCAGCAGTTTTGCGGGGGGCTGGAGGGTAGAGACCCGGTACTTC

d_gene: NA
v_gene: TRBV4-2
abundance: many
j_gene: TRBJ2-6
CDR3aa: CASSQRVSGPLSGANVLTF
CDR3nt: TGTGCCAGCAGCCAGAGGGTTTCGGGGCCCCTCTCTGGGGCCAACGTCCTGACTTTC

d_gene: NA
v_gene: TRBV5-1
abundance: many
j_gene: TRBJ2-1
CDR3aa: CASSVPPTYNEQFF
CDR3nt: TGCGCCAGCAGCGTGCCTCCTACCTACAATGAGCAGTTCTTC

d_gene: NA
v_gene: TRBV4-3
abundance: many
j_gene: TRBJ2-7
CDR3aa: CASSQDRQVNYEQYF
CDR3nt: TGCGCCAGCAGCCAAGATCGGCAGGTTAACTACGAGCAGTACTTC

d_gene: NA
v_gene: TRBV7-9
abundance: NA
j_gene: TRBJ1-5
CDR3aa: CACSPLRADNRPQHF
CDR3nt: TGTGCCTGCAGCCCTCTCCGGGCAGACAATCGGCCCCAGCATTTT

d_gene: NA
v_gene: TRBV6-1
abundance: many
j_gene: TRBJ1-5
CDR3aa: CASSPDDPAYSNQPQHF
CDR3nt: TGTGCCAGCAGTCCCGATGATCCAGCGTATAGCAATCAGCCCCAGCATTTT

d_gene: TRBD1
v_gene: TRBV4-1
abundance: many
j_gene: TRBJ2-7
CDR3aa: CASSQDVVRTGVYEQYF
CDR3nt: TGCGCCAGCAGCCAAGATGTAGTCCGGACAGGGGTCTACGAGCAGTACTTC

d_gene: NA
v_gene: TRBV27
abundance: many
j_gene: TRBJ2-5
CDR3aa: CASSFSDRETQYF
CDR3nt: TGTGCCAGCAGTTTTTCGGACAGAGAGACCCAGTACTTC

d_gene: NA
v_gene: TRBV25-1
abundance: NA
j_gene: TRBJ1-2
CDR3aa: CASSVSGSGYTF
CDR3nt: TGTGCCAGCAGTGTTTCAGGGTCTGGCTACACCTTC

d_gene: TRBD1
v_gene: TRBV19
abundance: many
j_gene: TRBJ2-5
CDR3aa: CASSGWDSQETQYF
CDR3nt: TGTGCCAGTAGTGGATGGGACAGCCAAGAGACCCAGTACTTC

d_gene: NA
v_gene: TRBV5-6
abundance: many
j_gene: TRBJ2-2
CDR3aa: CASSPEGKNTGELFF
CDR3nt: TGTGCCAGCAGCCCAGAGGGGAAGAACACCGGGGAGCTGTTTTTT

d_gene: TRBD2
v_gene: TRBV6-2/TRBV6-3
abundance: many
j_gene: TRBJ2-3
CDR3aa: CASSYPASGGFLADTQYF
CDR3nt: TGTGCCAGCAGTTACCCGGCGAGCGGGGGGTTTTTGGCAGATACGCAGTATTTT

d_gene: NA
v_gene: TRBV27
abundance: many
j_gene: TRBJ1-1
CDR3aa: CASSPSVGGFTEAFF
CDR3nt: TGTGCCAGCAGTCCATCAGTGGGGGGTTTTACTGAAGCTTTCTTT

d_gene: NA
v_gene: TRBV19
abundance: NA
j_gene: TRBJ1-1
CDR3aa: CASNQQGGVTVAFF
CDR3nt: TGTGCCAGTAATCAACAGGGTGGGGTAACTGTAGCTTTCTTT

d_gene: NA
v_gene: TRBV27
abundance: NA
j_gene: TRBJ1-1
CDR3aa: CASSFRSTEAFF
CDR3nt: TGTGCCAGCAGCTTCCGCAGCACTGAAGCTTTCTTT

d_gene: NA
v_gene: TRBV28
abundance: many
j_gene: TRBJ1-4
CDR3aa: CASSYPGGGPNEKLFF
CDR3nt: TGTGCCAGCAGTTATCCCGGTGGGGGGCCAAACGAAAAACTGTTTTTT

d_gene: TRBD2
v_gene: TRBV6-2/TRBV6-3
abundance: many
j_gene: TRBJ2-3
CDR3aa: CASSYVGRTSDTDTQYF
CDR3nt: TGTGCCAGCAGTTACGTGGGGAGGACTAGCGACACAGATACGCAGTATTTT

d_gene: NA
v_gene: TRBV12-3/TRBV12-4
abundance: many
j_gene: TRBJ2-3
CDR3aa: CASSLTATDTQYF
CDR3nt: TGTGCCAGCAGTTTAACGGCCACAGATACGCAGTATTTT

d_gene: TRBD2
v_gene: TRBV11-2
abundance: many
j_gene: TRBJ2-5
CDR3aa: CASSFSNPLAGGQETQYF
CDR3nt: TGTGCCAGCAGCTTCTCAAACCCACTAGCGGGGGGACAAGAGACCCAGTACTTC

d_gene: TRBD2
v_gene: TRBV4-3
abundance: many
j_gene: TRBJ2-7
CDR3aa: CASNQDWRGAEEQYF
CDR3nt: TGCGCCAGCAACCAAGACTGGCGGGGGGCTGAAGAGCAGTACTTC

d_gene: TRBD2
v_gene: TRBV13
abundance: many
j_gene: TRBJ2-1
CDR3aa: CASTELAVYNEQFF
CDR3nt: TGTGCCAGCACCGAGCTAGCGGTCTACAATGAGCAGTTCTTC

d_gene: TRBD1
v_gene: TRBV24-1
abundance: many
j_gene: TRBJ2-7
CDR3aa: CATSDRRTGRYEQYF
CDR3nt: TGTGCCACCAGTGATCGCCGGACAGGGAGGTACGAGCAGTACTTC

d_gene: NA
v_gene: TRBV6-2/TRBV6-3
abundance: many
j_gene: TRBJ2-7
CDR3aa: CASSYYGGGTYEQYF
CDR3nt: TGTGCCAGCAGTTACTACGGTGGGGGTACCTACGAGCAGTACTTC

d_gene: NA
v_gene: TRBV30
abundance: many
j_gene: TRBJ2-3
CDR3aa: CAWSVHSTDTQYF
CDR3nt: TGTGCCTGGAGTGTCCATAGCACAGATACGCAGTATTTT

d_gene: TRBD2
v_gene: TRBV7-9
abundance: many
j_gene: TRBJ2-2
CDR3aa: CASSSVLAGTNTGELFF
CDR3nt: TGTGCCAGCAGCTCCGTACTAGCGGGAACGAACACCGGGGAGCTGTTTTTT

d_gene: TRBD1
v_gene: TRBV7-9
abundance: many
j_gene: TRBJ1-1
CDR3aa: CASSLIGQGITEAFF
CDR3nt: TGTGCCAGCAGCTTAATCGGACAGGGAATCACTGAAGCTTTCTTT

d_gene: TRBD2
v_gene: TRBV27
abundance: many
j_gene: TRBJ2-3
CDR3aa: CASSFPGGPVDTQYF
CDR3nt: TGTGCCAGCAGTTTTCCGGGGGGGCCGGTAGATACGCAGTATTTT